The sample holds many counts of the clone carrying this T cell receptor (beta chain). The antigen remains unidentified. Using RNA transcripts as the source, TCR beta CDR3 regions were amplified. An initial round of RT-PCR targeting the TCR CDR3 relied on the HTBI primer set. MiXCR, applied by TCRdb to the multiplex PCR reads, yields one record per CDR3 protein. The sample includes about 760,000 distinct CDR3 sequences, under 45% of them seen just once. The sample is drawn from a study of T cells in Graves' hyperthyroidism and ophthalmopathy. The study, taken as a whole, reports: Ophthalmopathy was identified by the model a median roughly six months ahead of onset.

Germline CDR1 reads SGHTA; CDR2 reads FQGNSA. This CDR3 has 16 residues. The J segment lost 1 base and the V segment lost 5 bases, leaving 8 bases of the junction unmatched. What was sequenced was blood. The clonotype was recovered from a woman aged 40 to 55 with Graves' hyperthyroidism. J is TRBJ1-2 and V is TRBV7-2; TRBD1 agrees at 9 bases. The CDR3, as DNA: TGTGCCAGCAGCCGGGGACAGGGCACCGTTAACTATGGCTACACCTTC. It is translated as CASSRGQGTVNYGYTF.